This T cell receptor beta chain was documented in a study of T cell repertoires in chronic hepatitis B (dated by TCRdb to the late 2010s). Details on this clone: The specificity of this receptor is unknown. The record has no base qualities; no much larger clone is one base away.

The library was obtained by the immunoSEQ multiplex PCR assay. The table was pulled from immuneACCESS by TCRdb, which kept in-frame rearrangements only. Such tables lose some clones; where checked, under half of the loss comes from unresolved V genes, and the rest has no known cause. The sample has a few hundred clones on record, over 80% of them singletons. The ten largest clones take up around 10% of the sample. Reading the germline V gene gives CDR1 LGHNA and CDR2 YNFKEQ. Including cysteine and phenylalanine, the CDR3 has 14 amino acids. Of all the DNA, just the CDR3 is kept, 42 bases in frame from base 1. V loses 3 bases of germline sequence and J loses 3 bases, and the interval between the two ends is 11 bases.

The sequence is built from TRBV4-2 and TRBJ1-1; a weak D assignment points to TRBD1 (6 bases agree). This sequence was found in a human donor with chronic hepatitis B virus infection. The sample consisted of total CD8+ T cells from PBMCs. The bases are TGTGCCAGCAGCCAGGCAGGGGCGGACACTGAAGCTTTCTTT. The encoded protein is CASSQAGADTEAFF.